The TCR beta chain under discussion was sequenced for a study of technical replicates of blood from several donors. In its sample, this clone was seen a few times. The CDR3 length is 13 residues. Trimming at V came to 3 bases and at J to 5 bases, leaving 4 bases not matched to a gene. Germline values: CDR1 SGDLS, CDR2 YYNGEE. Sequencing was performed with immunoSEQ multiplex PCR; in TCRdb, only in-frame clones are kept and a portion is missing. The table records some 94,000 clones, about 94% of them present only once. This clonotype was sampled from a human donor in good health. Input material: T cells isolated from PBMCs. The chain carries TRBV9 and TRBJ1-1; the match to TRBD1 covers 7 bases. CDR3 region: CASSAMTGTEAFF. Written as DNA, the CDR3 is TGTGCCAGCAGCGCCATGACAGGGACTGAAGCTTTCTTT. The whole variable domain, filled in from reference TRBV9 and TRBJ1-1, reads DSGVTQTPKHLITATGQRVTLRCSPRSGDLSVYWYQQSLDQGLQFLIQYYNGEERAKGNILERFSAQQFPDLHSELNLSSLELGDSALYFCASSAMTGTEAFFGQGTRLTVV.